This T cell receptor beta chain was sequenced in a study of shared clonotypes between healthy human individuals. The germline CDR1 and CDR2 sequences are LGHNA and YSLEER. Trimming took 0 bases from V and 9 from J, leaving 14 bases between them. The CDR3 has 14 amino acids. Unsorted PBMC samples were amplified in replicate PCRs containing roughly 300 ng DNA, some 30,000 T cell genomes. Unsorted PBMC DNA went through sequencing on ten immunoSEQ deep assay plates. Original analysis: Sequence data from immunoSEQ were junction-only and lacked quality scores; consequently, filtering differed. Clones were read by immunoSEQ multiplex PCR, and TCRdb kept only the in-frame ones, dropping some. Clone size and the V and J calls come from that table; the DNA yielded D and trimming. The sample records 490,000 or so clones, 70% to 85% being singletons.

The clonotype originates from a woman in her thirties or forties in good health. Some clones in this sample may be carry-over from other donors' samples. The chain uses TRBV4-3 and TRBJ2-5, with D tentatively TRBD1 (5 bases). The source material was PBMCs. This CDR3 reads CASSQEGPGAPQYF. The CDR3, as DNA: TGCGCCAGCAGCCAAGAGGGCCCTGGGGCGCCCCAGTACTTC.